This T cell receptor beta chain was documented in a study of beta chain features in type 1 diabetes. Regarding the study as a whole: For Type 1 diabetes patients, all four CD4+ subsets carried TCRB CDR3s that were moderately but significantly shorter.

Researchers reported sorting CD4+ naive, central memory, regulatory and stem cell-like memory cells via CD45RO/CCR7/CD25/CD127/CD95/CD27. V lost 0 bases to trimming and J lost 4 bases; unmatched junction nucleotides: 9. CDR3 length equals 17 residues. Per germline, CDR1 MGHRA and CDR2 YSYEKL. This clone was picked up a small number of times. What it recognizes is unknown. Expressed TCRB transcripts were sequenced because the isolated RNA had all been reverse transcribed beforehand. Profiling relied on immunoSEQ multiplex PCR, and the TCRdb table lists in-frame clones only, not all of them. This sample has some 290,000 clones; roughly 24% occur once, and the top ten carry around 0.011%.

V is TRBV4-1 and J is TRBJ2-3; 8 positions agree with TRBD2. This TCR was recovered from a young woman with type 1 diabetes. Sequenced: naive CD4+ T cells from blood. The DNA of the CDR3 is TGCGCCAGCAGCCAAGATCGGGGGGGTGTCGCTTCAGATACGCAGTATTTT. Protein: CASSQDRGGVASDTQYF.